What follows are 8 T cell receptor beta chains derived from one specimen sequenced in a study of blood T cell repertoires in COVID-19. Using immunoSEQ multiplex PCR, the repertoire was profiled, and TCRdb retains in-frame clones only, with some absent. This sample has 110,000 to 150,000 clones, with 65% to 80% found just once. The sequencing sample was made of peripheral blood. Source of these receptors: a man older than 75 with acute or convalescent COVID-19.

The chain combines TRBV5-1 with TRBJ2-7; 10 bases agree with TRBD1. Germline V gene lookup returns CDR1 SGHRS and CDR2 YFSETQ. The J segment lost 1 base and the V segment lost 4 bases, leaving 5 bases of the junction unmatched. The CDR3 has 15 residues. The CDR3 DNA reads TGCGCCAGCAGCCCCCGGGACAGGGGATCCTACGAGCAGTACTTC. It yields the protein CASSPRDRGSYEQYF.

This clone was observed once. V is TRBV7-6 and J is TRBJ1-2; tentatively, D is TRBD1 (5 bases). This CDR3 has 13 residues. Germline values: CDR1 SGHVS, CDR2 FNYEAQ. Trimming cost V 1 base and J 4 bases, with 7 bases left between them. As DNA, the CDR3 is TGTGCCAGCAGCTTAGGGGGACTCTATGGCTACACCTTC. Amino acids: CASSLGGLYGYTF.

J is TRBJ1-3 and V is TRBV12-3 or TRBV12-4; no definite D call. The CDR3 is 13 amino acids. Trimming pared 5 bases from V and 3 bases from J, leaving 8 bases between. CDR3 region: CASSPYYGNTIYF. Written as DNA, the CDR3 is TGTGCCAGCAGTCCCTACTATGGAAACACCATATATTTT.

The J gene is TRBJ1-5, the V gene TRBV6-1; 8 nucleotides align to TRBD1. The CDR3 sequence is 15 residues long. V was clipped by 2 bases and J by 6 bases; unmatched bases: 6. CDR1 and CDR2 from the germline V gene are MNHNS and SASEGT. In DNA, the CDR3 is TGTGCCAGCAGTGAACTTCAGGGGGCGAGTCAGCCCCAGCATTTT. Residues: CASSELQGASQPQHF.

The chain links TRBV7-2 to TRBJ2-1; TRBD2 agrees at 10 bases. This CDR3 is 13 amino acids long. The germline V gene encodes CDR1 SGHTA and CDR2 FQGNSA. V lost 3 bases to trimming and J lost 14 bases; unmatched junction nucleotides: 7. In nucleotides, the CDR3 is TGTGCCAGCAGCTTCGCTAGCGGGGGACTTGAGTTCTTC. This gives the protein CASSFASGGLEFF.

V and J are TRBV2 and TRBJ2-1, with 9 bases identical to TRBD2. The trim removed 7 bases at V and 0 bases at J, leaving 7 bases unmatched. The CDR3 is 16 amino acids. In germline, CDR1 is SNHLY, CDR2 FYNNEI. The DNA of the CDR3 is TGTGCCAGCAAGCAGGCTAGCGGGGCCTCCTACAATGAGCAGTTCTTC. It codes for CASKQASGASYNEQFF.

The CDR3 spells CASTLTGTNNEQFF. The CDR3 nucleotides are TGTGCCAGCACACTAACAGGGACAAACAATGAGCAGTTCTTC. The rearrangement links TRBV6-5 to TRBJ2-1, with D possibly being TRBD1 (6 bases). The CDR3 runs 14 residues. Germline loops: CDR1 MNHEY, CDR2 SVGAGI. Trimming cost V 7 bases and J 5 bases, with 15 bases left between them.

This chain uses TRBV7-3 with TRBJ2-7; perhaps TRBD1 as D (6 bases). V lost 0 bases, J lost 5 bases, and 14 bases lay in between. The CDR3 has 15 amino acids. Germline CDR1 reads SGHTA; CDR2 reads FQGTGA. CDR3 region: CASSLTDLQGDEQYF. CDR3 sequence (DNA): TGTGCCAGCAGCTTAACCGATTTACAGGGAGACGAGCAGTACTTC.